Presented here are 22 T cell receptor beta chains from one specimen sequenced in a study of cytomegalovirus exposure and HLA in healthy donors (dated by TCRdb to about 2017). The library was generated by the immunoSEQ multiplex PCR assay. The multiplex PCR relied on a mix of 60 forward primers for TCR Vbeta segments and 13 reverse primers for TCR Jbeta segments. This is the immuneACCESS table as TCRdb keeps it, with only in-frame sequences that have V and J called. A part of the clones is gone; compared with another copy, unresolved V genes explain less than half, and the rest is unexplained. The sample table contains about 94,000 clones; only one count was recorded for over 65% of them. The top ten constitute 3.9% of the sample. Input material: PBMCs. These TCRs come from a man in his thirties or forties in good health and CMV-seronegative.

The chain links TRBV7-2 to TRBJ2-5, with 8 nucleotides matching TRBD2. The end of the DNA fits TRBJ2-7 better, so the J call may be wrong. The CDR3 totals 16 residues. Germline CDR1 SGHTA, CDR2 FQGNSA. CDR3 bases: TGTGCCAGCAGCTTACGTGGTAATAGCGGGGCCTACGAGCAGTACTTC. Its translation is CASSLRGNSGAYEQYF.

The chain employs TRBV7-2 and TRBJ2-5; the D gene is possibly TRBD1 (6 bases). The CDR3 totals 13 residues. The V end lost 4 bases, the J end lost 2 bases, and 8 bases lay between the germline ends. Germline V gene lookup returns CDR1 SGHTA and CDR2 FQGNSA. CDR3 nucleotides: TGTGCCAGCAGCTCCGACAGGCAAGAGACCCAGTACTTC. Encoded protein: CASSSDRQETQYF.

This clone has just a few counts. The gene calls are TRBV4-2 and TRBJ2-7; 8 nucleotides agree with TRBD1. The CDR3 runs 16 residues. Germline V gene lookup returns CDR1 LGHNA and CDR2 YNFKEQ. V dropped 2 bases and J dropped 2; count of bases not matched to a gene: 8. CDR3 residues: CASSQRTGFGAYEQYF. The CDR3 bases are TGTGCCAGCAGCCAACGGACAGGGTTCGGAGCCTACGAGCAGTACTTC.

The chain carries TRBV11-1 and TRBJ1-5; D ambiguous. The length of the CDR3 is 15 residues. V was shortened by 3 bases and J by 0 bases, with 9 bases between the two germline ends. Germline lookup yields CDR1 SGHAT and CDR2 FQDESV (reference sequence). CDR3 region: CASSFSGDSNQPQHF. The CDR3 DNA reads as TGTGCCAGCAGCTTTTCCGGGGATAGCAATCAGCCCCAGCATTTT.

The CDR3 DNA is TGCAGTGCTACGGGACACAGGGAAAAGTACTTC. Its translation: CSATGHREKYF. This chain links TRBV20-1 with TRBJ2-4; perhaps TRBD1 as D (6 bases). V lost 4 bases and J lost 14, with 15 bases in between. The length of the CDR3 is 11 residues. The germline gives CDR1 DFQATT, CDR2 SNEGSKA (reference sequence).

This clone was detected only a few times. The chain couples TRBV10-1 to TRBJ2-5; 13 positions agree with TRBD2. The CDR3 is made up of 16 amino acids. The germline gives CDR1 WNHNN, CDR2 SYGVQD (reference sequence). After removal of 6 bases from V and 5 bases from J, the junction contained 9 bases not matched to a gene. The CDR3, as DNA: TGCGCCAGCAGCCAAGGGACTAGCGGGGCCCACGAGACCCAGTACTTC. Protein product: CASSQGTSGAHETQYF.

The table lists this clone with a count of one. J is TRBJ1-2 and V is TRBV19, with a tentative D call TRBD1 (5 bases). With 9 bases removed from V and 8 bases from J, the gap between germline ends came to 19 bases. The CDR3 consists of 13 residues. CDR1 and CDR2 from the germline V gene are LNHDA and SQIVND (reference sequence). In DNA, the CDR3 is TGTGCCAGCCAGAACCTCCAGGGAGGGGGCTACACCTTC. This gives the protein CASQNLQGGGYTF.

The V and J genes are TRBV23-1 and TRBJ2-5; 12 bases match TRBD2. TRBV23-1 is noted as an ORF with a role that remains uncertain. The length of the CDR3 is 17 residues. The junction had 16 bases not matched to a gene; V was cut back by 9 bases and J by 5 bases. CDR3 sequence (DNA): TGCGCCAGGGGGGGGAGACTAGCGGGAGAGTTTTGGGAGACCCAGTACTTC. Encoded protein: CARGGRLAGEFWETQYF.

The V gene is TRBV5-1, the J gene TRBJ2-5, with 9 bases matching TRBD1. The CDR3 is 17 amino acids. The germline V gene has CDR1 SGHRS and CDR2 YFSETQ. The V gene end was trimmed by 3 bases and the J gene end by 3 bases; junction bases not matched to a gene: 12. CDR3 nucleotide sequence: TGCGCCAGCAGCTCATCGACAGGGGGAGGATTCAAAGAGACCCAGTACTTC. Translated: CASSSSTGGGFKETQYF.

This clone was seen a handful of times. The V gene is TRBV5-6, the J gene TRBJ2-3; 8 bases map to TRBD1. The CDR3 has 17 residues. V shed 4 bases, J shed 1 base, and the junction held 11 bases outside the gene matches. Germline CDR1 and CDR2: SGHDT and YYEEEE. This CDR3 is CASSTHRQGRGTDTQYF. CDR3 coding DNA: TGTGCCAGCAGCACACACCGACAGGGGAGAGGCACAGATACGCAGTATTTT.

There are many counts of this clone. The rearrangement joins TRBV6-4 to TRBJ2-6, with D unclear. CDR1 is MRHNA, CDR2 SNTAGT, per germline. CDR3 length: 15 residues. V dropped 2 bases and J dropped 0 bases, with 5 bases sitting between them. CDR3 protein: CASSDDFSGANVLTF. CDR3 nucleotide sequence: TGTGCCAGCAGTGACGACTTCTCTGGGGCCAACGTCCTGACTTTC.

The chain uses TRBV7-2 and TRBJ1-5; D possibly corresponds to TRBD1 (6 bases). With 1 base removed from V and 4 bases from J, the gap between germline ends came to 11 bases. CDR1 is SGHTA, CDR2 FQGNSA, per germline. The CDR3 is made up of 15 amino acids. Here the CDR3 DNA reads TGTGCCAGCAGCTTAGTTTCTAGGGGGAATCAGCCCCAGCATTTT. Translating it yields CASSLVSRGNQPQHF.

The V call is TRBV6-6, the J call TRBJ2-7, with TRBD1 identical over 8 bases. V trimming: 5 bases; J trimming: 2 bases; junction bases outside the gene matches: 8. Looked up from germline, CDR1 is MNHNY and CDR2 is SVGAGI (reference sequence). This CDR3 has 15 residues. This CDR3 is CASSPQSDRAYEQYF. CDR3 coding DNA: TGTGCCAGCAGTCCCCAATCGGACAGGGCCTACGAGCAGTACTTC.

CDR3 bases: TGTGCCAGCAGCCAAACACGGGCGGGTTCACCCCTCCACTTT. Translating gives CASSQTRAGSPLHF. J is TRBJ1-6 and V is TRBV4-2; D remains ambiguous. Germline V CDR1 and CDR2: LGHNA, YNFKEQ. This CDR3 comprises 14 residues. V lost 2 bases and J 9 bases, leaving 11 bases between the germline ends.

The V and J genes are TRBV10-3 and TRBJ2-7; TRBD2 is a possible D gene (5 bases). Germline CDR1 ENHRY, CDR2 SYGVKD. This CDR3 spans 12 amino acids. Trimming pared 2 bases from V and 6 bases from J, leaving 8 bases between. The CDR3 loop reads CAISERTPEQYF. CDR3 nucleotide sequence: TGTGCCATCAGTGAGCGGACTCCCGAGCAGTACTTC.

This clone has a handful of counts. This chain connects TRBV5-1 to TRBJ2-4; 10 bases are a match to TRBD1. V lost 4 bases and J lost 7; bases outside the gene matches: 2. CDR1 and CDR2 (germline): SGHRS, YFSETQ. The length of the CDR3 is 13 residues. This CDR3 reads CASSLTGGNIQYF. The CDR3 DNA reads TGCGCCAGCAGCCTGACAGGGGGCAACATTCAGTACTTC.

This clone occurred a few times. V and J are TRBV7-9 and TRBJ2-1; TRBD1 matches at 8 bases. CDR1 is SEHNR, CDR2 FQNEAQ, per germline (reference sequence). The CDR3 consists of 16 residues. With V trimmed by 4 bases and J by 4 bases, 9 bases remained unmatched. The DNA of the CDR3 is TGTGCCAGCAGCTCTCCGGGACAGGATATATACAATGAGCAGTTCTTC. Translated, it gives CASSSPGQDIYNEQFF. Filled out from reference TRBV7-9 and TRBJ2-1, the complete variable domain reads DTGVSQNPRHKITKRGQNVTFRCDPISEHNRLYWYRQTLGQGPEFLTYFQNEAQLEKSRLLSDRFSAERPKGSFSTLEIQRTEQGDSAMYLCASSSPGQDIYNEQFFGPGTRLTVL.

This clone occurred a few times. The CDR3: CASSRGTGTQYF. The CDR3 DNA reads TGTGCCAGCAGCCGGGGAACTGGGACCCAGTACTTC. The chain carries TRBV7-2 and TRBJ2-5; D perhaps matches TRBD2 (5 bases). The V gene's germline CDR1 is SGHTA and CDR2 FQGNSA. Trimming left V 5 bases short and J 7 bases short, with 11 bases between. CDR3 size: 12 residues.

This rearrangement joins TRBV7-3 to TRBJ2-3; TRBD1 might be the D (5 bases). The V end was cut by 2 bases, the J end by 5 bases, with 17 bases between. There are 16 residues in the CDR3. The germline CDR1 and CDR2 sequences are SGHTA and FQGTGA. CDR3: CASSLGAELTGDTQYF. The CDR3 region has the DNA TGTGCCAGCAGCTTAGGGGCGGAGTTAACTGGAGATACGCAGTATTTT.

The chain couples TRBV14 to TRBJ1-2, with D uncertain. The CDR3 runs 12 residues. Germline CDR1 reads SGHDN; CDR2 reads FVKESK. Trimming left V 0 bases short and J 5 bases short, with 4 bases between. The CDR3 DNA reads TGTGCCAGCAGCCAAGAGCGATATGGCTACACCTTC. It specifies CASSQERYGYTF. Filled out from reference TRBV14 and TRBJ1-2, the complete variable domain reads EAGVTQFPSHSVIEKGQTVTLRCDPISGHDNLYWYRRVMGKEIKFLLHFVKESKQDESGMPNNRFLAERTGGTYSTLKVQPAELEDSGVYFCASSQERYGYTFGSGTRLTVV.

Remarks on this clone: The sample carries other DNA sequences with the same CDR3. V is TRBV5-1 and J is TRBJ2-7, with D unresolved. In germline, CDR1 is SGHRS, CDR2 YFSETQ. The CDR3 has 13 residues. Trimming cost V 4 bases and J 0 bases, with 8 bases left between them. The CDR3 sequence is CASSGLDSYEQYF. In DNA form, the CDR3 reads TGCGCCAGCAGCGGCCTTGACTCCTACGAGCAGTACTTC. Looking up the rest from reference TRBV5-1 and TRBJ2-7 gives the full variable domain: KAGVTQTPRYLIKTRGQQVTLSCSPISGHRSVSWYQQTPGQGLQFLFEYFSETQRNKGNFPGRFSGRQFSNSRSEMNVSTLELGDSALYLCASSGLDSYEQYFGPGTRLTVT.

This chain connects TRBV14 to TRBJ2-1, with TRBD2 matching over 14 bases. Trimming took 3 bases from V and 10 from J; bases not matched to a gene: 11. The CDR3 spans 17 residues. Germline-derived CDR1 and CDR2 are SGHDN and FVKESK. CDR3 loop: CASSQVVGLAGEGEQFF. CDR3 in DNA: TGTGCCAGCAGCCAGGTAGTGGGACTAGCGGGAGAGGGAGAGCAGTTCTTC.